The clone carrying this TCR beta chain was found many times. What it binds is unknown. This entry is derived from a study of T cell repertoires in cytomegalovirus infection. Turning to the study itself: Recently identified HLA-C-restricted CMV epitopes were among the peptides used. In public TCR beta signatures, there were indications of both CMV infection and matching HLA type.

The germline V gene has CDR1 SGHVS and CDR2 FNYEAQ. V trimming: 4 bases; J trimming: 3 bases; junction bases outside the gene matches: 1. This CDR3 contains 14 residues. Study-wide points: Within the response measured ex vivo, HLA-C-restricted CMV-specific TCR beta clonotypes were dominant. Cumulative public TCR beta family frequency identified carriers of CMV plus the relevant HLA.

From the reads, TCRdb called clonotypes with MiXCR, one entry per CDR3 protein. The sample contains approximately 990,000 distinct CDR3 sequences, approximately 31% of which appear only once. The clonotype was recovered from a human donor in good health (CMV status not recorded). Some clones in this sample may be carry-over from other donors' samples. The genes are TRBV7-6 and TRBJ2-2; TRBD1 aligns across 8 bases. The sample consisted of cultured CD8+ T cells from PBMCs, taken from culture after CMV antigen stimulation. CDR3 amino acids: CASSWTGYTGELFF. CDR3 bases: TGTGCCAGCAGCTGGACAGGGTACACCGGGGAGCTGTTTTTT.